This is a list of T cell receptor beta chains from one sample in a study of CD8+CD57+ T cells in acquired aplastic anemia. TCRdb reprocessed the reads with MiXCR, giving one entry per CDR3 protein. The sample lists about 160,000 distinct CDR3 sequences; about 45% were seen once. Sequencing input: sorted CD4+, CD8+, or CD8+CD57+ T cells (not recorded which) from PBMCs. Every receptor here comes from a human donor with aplastic anemia. CDR3s include the opening cysteine and the closing phenylalanine or tryptophan. Fields, in order: J gene, D gene, V gene, clone size, CDR3 protein, CDR3 DNA. A D gene is named only where the DNA matches it firmly. Not every row has a clone size; where given, it reads once, few, many or a size class.

>TRBJ1-6|.|TRBV2|.
CASSETSGVNSPLHF
TGTGCCAGCAGTGAAACTAGCGGGGTTAATTCACCCCTCCACTTT
>TRBJ2-2|.|TRBV5-5|many
CASSLLTGFNGELFF
TGTGCCAGCAGCTTGCTCACAGGGTTTAACGGGGAGCTGTTTTTT
>TRBJ1-6|.|TRBV9|.
CASSATGTPNSPLHF
TGTGCCAGCAGCGCAACCGGGACACCAAATTCACCCCTCCACTTT
>TRBJ1-1|TRBD1|TRBV7-2|many
CASSLEGARMNTEAFF
TGTGCCAGCAGCTTAGAGGGGGCCCGCATGAACACTGAAGCTTTCTTT
>TRBJ1-4|.|TRBV9|.
CASSVGREKLFF
TGTGCCAGCAGCGTAGGAAGGGAAAAACTGTTTTTT
>TRBJ2-1|.|TRBV7-8|.
CASSQPLGNEQFF
TGTGCCAGCAGCCAACCACTAGGGAATGAGCAGTTCTTC
>TRBJ1-2|TRBD1|TRBV12-3/TRBV12-4|many
CASSRTGTGGSYGYTF
TGTGCCAGCAGCCGGACCGGGACAGGGGGCTCCTATGGCTACACCTTC
>TRBJ2-2|TRBD1|TRBV4-2|.
CASSQDLRQGFESGELFF
TGTGCCAGCAGCCAAGATTTGAGACAGGGGTTCGAATCCGGGGAGCTGTTTTTT
>TRBJ2-5|.|TRBV13|few
CASSLVVSSVEETQYF
TGTGCCAGCAGCTTAGTGGTCTCTAGCGTCGAAGAGACCCAGTACTTC
>TRBJ2-3|.|TRBV29-1|few
CTGRGAGDTQYF
TGCACCGGTAGGGGGGCGGGGGATACGCAGTATTTT
>TRBJ2-7|TRBD1|TRBV2|.
CASSWTGQTCEQYF
TGTGCCAGCAGTTGGACAGGGCAGACCTGCGAGCAGTACTTC
>TRBJ1-2|.|TRBV7-9|.
CASSSGLGYTF
TGTGCCAGCAGCTCTGGGCTAGGCTACACCTTC
>TRBJ2-7|.|TRBV7-9|once
CASSLALAPYEQYF
TGTGCCAGCAGCTTAGCGCTAGCACCCTACGAGCAGTACTTC
>TRBJ1-1|.|TRBV10-3|.
CAGGGQIQAFF
TGTGCCGGGGGGGGCCAAATTCAAGCTTTCTTT
>TRBJ1-2|.|TRBV19|many
CASSPGDTSGGGYTF
TGTGCCAGTAGTCCGGGGGACACATCAGGCGGTGGCTACACCTTC
>TRBJ2-5|.|TRBV5-5|.
CASSLGRPEAQYF
TGTGCCAGCAGCCTCGGACGCCCGGAGGCCCAGTACTTC
>TRBJ1-4|TRBD1|TRBV10-3|once
CAAGQGRNEKLFF
TGTGCCGCCGGACAGGGACGAAATGAAAAACTGTTTTTT
>TRBJ2-1|.|TRBV11-2|many
CASSLELSSYNEQFF
TGTGCCAGCAGCTTAGAGCTTAGCTCCTACAATGAGCAGTTCTTC
>TRBJ2-7|.|TRBV19|.
CASSIGGGRTYEQYF
TGTGCCAGTAGTATAGGGGGAGGCAGAACCTACGAGCAGTACTTC
>TRBJ2-7|TRBD1|TRBV7-3|many
CASSPSTGNEQYF
TGTGCCAGCAGCCCCTCGACAGGGAACGAGCAGTACTTC
>TRBJ1-6|.|TRBV19|.
CASTDLFGSPLHF
TGTGCCAGTACCGATCTATTTGGTTCACCCCTCCACTTT
>TRBJ1-5|.|TRBV19|many
CASADRSRGGNQPQHF
TGTGCCAGTGCGGACAGATCCCGTGGCGGAAATCAGCCCCAGCATTTT
>TRBJ2-3|.|TRBV29-1|.
CSVAGEVRNTQYF
TGCAGCGTAGCTGGGGAGGTTCGTAATACGCAGTATTTT
>TRBJ2-6|.|TRBV25-1|.
CASSSISGANVLTF
TGTGCCAGCAGCTCCATCTCTGGGGCCAACGTCCTGACTTTC
>TRBJ1-1|TRBD1|TRBV5-8|many
CASSWDRGAEAFF
TGTGCCAGCAGCTGGGACAGGGGAGCTGAAGCTTTCTTT
>TRBJ2-5|.|TRBV6-5|.
CASSLQGRGVLEETQYF
TGTGCCAGCAGTTTACAGGGTCGAGGGGTTTTAGAAGAGACCCAGTACTTC
>TRBJ2-7|TRBD2|TRBV5-5|many
CASSLEGLAGREQYF
TGTGCCAGCAGCCTGGAGGGACTAGCGGGGCGCGAGCAGTACTTC
>TRBJ2-1|.|TRBV7-9|.
CASSLAVAEQFF
TGTGCCAGCAGCTTGGCCGTGGCTGAGCAGTTCTTC
>TRBJ2-1|TRBD2|TRBV12-3/TRBV12-4|many
CASQRGLQVNEQFF
TGTGCCAGTCAGCGGGGTCTGCAGGTCAATGAGCAGTTCTTC
>TRBJ2-7|.|TRBV7-2|.
CASSRQSSYEQYF
TGTGCCAGCAGTCGACAGAGCTCCTACGAGCAGTACTTC
>TRBJ1-2|.|TRBV15|many
CATSRDLGGAGGYTF
TGTGCCACCAGCAGAGATTTAGGGGGGGCGGGTGGCTACACCTTC
>TRBJ1-1|.|TRBV7-6|.
CASSLEGRAFF
TGTGCCAGCAGCTTAGAGGGACGAGCTTTCTTT
>TRBJ2-1|TRBD1|TRBV5-1|.
CASSYGQDYNEQFF
TGCGCCAGCAGCTACGGACAGGACTACAATGAGCAGTTCTTC
>TRBJ1-2|.|TRBV6-1|many
CASSEVRYTF
TGTGCCAGCAGTGAAGTTCGCTACACCTTC
>TRBJ2-7|.|TRBV4-3|.
CASSQDRGLDEQYF
TGCGCCAGCAGCCAAGATCGGGGGCTCGACGAGCAGTACTTC
>TRBJ2-2|TRBD1|TRBV7-2|many
CASSLSRGLTGELFF
TGTGCCAGCAGCTTAAGTAGGGGGCTCACCGGGGAGCTGTTTTTT
>TRBJ2-6|.|TRBV29-1|once
CSVAGGTGANVLTF
TGCAGCGTTGCTGGGGGCACTGGGGCCAACGTCCTGACTTTC
>TRBJ2-3|TRBD2|TRBV24-1|.
CATSDRTSGRDTQYF
TGTGCCACCAGTGATCGGACTAGCGGGAGAGATACGCAGTATTTT
>TRBJ1-5|.|TRBV19|.
CASSNQAPNQPQHF
TGTGCCAGTAGTAACCAGGCCCCCAATCAGCCCCAGCATTTT
>TRBJ2-2|TRBD2|TRBV19|many
CASSISGGGRIGELFF
TGTGCCAGTAGTATTTCGGGGGGAGGTCGTATCGGGGAGCTGTTTTTT
>TRBJ2-7|.|TRBV10-1|once
CASRGQRGEQYF
TGCGCCAGCAGGGGACAAAGAGGCGAGCAGTACTTC
>TRBJ1-2|.|TRBV12-3/TRBV12-4|.
CASRGSDYGYTF
TGTGCCAGCAGAGGGAGCGACTATGGCTACACCTTC
>TRBJ2-3|.|TRBV7-7|many
CASSLNRGTDTQYF
TGTGCTAGCAGCTTAAATCGGGGCACAGATACGCAGTATTTT
>TRBJ1-1|.|TRBV27|.
CASSLGTAGNTEAFF
TGTGCCAGCAGTTTGGGGACGGCAGGAAACACTGAAGCTTTCTTT
>TRBJ2-6|.|TRBV7-6|many
CASSIVVGSDSGANVLTF
TGTGCCAGCAGCATCGTTGTGGGGAGTGACTCTGGGGCCAACGTCCTGACTTTC
>TRBJ2-7|.|TRBV19|.
CASSIRVGSTYEQYF
TGTGCCAGTAGTATACGGGTAGGGTCCACCTACGAGCAGTACTTC
>TRBJ2-7|TRBD1|TRBV7-2|once
CASRTGRYEQYF
TGTGCCAGTCGGACAGGCCGATACGAGCAGTACTTC
>TRBJ1-1|.|TRBV7-6|.
CASSLRAGEAFF
TGTGCCAGCAGTCTGCGGGCGGGTGAAGCTTTCTTT
>TRBJ1-2|.|TRBV29-1|.
CSVEPQTDYGYTF
TGCAGCGTTGAACCACAGACAGACTATGGCTACACCTTC
>TRBJ1-2|TRBD1|TRBV19|.
CASKGRGFTDYGYTF
TGTGCCAGTAAGGGCAGGGGGTTCACAGACTATGGCTACACCTTC
>TRBJ2-7|.|TRBV3-1|many
CASSQDQRGYEQYF
TGTGCCAGCAGCCAAGATCAGAGGGGATACGAGCAGTACTTC
>TRBJ1-5|.|TRBV19|.
CASSIVGGPNQPQHF
TGTGCCAGTAGTATAGTAGGTGGGCCAAATCAGCCCCAGCATTTT